The TCR beta chain under discussion was sequenced for a study of patients and donors after allogeneic stem cell transplantation. This CDR3 contains 16 residues. Germline CDR1 and CDR2: MNHEY and SVGAGI. V lost 4 bases and J lost 0, with 12 bases in between. TCRdb independently ran MiXCR on the RT-PCR reads; one entry per CDR3 protein. The data hold approximately 410,000 distinct CDR3 sequences, with roughly 17% observed a single time. A few counts support this clonotype. The source of this sequence is a human donor who was either an allogeneic HSCT recipient or a stem cell or donor lymphocyte infusion donor (not recorded which). It is not recorded whose cells these are; they may come from a transplant donor. Sample: blood, either unsorted or a sorted T cell fraction (not recorded which). The V gene is TRBV6-5, the J gene TRBJ2-2, with D possibly being TRBD1 (5 bases). CDR3 residues: CASSSKGAANTGELFF. The CDR3 bases are TGTGCCAGCAGTTCAAAAGGGGCAGCGAACACCGGGGAGCTGTTTTTT.